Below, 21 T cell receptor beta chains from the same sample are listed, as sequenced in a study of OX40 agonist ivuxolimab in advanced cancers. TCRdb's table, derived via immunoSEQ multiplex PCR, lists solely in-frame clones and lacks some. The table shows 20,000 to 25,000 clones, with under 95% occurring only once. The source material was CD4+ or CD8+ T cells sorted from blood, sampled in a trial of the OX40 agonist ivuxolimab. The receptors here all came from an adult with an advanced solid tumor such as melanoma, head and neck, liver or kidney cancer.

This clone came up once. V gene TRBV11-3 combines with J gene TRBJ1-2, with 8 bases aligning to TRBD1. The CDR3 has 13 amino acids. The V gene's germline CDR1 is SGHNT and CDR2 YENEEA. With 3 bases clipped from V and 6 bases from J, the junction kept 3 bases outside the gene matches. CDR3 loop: CASSFRGRNGYTF. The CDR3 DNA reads TGTGCCAGCAGCTTCAGGGGGCGAAATGGCTACACCTTC. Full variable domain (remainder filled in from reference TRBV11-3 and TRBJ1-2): EAGVVQSPRYKIIEKKQPVAFWCNPISGHNTLYWYLQNLGQGPELLIRYENEEAVDDSQLPKDRFSAERLKGVDSTLKIQPAELGDSAVYLCASSFRGRNGYTFGSGTRLTVV.

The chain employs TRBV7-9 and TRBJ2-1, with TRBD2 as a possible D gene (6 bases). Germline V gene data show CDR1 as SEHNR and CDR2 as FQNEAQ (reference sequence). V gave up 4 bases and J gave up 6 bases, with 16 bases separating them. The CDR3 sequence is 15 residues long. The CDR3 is CASSSETRQGNEQFF. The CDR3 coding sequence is TGTGCCAGCAGCTCTGAGACTAGACAAGGCAATGAGCAGTTCTTC.

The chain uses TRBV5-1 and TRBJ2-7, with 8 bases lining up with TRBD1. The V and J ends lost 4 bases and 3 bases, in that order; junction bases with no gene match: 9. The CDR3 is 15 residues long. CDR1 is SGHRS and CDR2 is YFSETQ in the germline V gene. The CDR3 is CASSLGSTGGYEQYF. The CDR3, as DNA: TGCGCCAGCAGCCTTGGCTCCACAGGGGGCTACGAGCAGTACTTC. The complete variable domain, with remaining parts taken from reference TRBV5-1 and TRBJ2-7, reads KAGVTQTPRYLIKTRGQQVTLSCSPISGHRSVSWYQQTPGQGLQFLFEYFSETQRNKGNFPGRFSGRQFSNSRSEMNVSTLELGDSALYLCASSLGSTGGYEQYFGPGTRLTVT.

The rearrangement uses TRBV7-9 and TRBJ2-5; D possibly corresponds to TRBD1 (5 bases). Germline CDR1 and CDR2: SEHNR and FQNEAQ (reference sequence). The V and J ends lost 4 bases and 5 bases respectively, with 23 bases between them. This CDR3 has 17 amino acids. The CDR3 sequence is CASSSPDSQTTLETQYF. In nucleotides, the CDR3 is TGTGCCAGCAGCTCCCCTGACAGCCAGACCACGCTGGAGACCCAGTACTTC.

DNA of the CDR3: TGCGCCAGCAGGCTAAGCGGGGGGTTATGGGAGACCCAGTACTTC. This encodes CASRLSGGLWETQYF. V is TRBV10-2 and J is TRBJ2-5; 9 positions agree with TRBD2. CDR1 and CDR2 from the germline V gene are WSHSY and SAAADI. CDR3 length equals 15 residues. V shed 6 bases and J 5 bases; nucleotides not matched to a gene: 10.

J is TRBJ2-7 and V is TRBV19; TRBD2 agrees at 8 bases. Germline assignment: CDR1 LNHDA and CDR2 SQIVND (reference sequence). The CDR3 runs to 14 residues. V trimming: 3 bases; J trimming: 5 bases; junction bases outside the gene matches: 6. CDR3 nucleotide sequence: TGTGCCAGTAGTATCCGACTAGCGATAGACGAGCAGTACTTC. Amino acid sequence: CASSIRLAIDEQYF.

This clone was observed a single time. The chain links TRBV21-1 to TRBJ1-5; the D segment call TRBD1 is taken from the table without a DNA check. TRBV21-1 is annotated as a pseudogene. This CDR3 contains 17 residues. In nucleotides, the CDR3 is TGTGCCAGCAGCAAAGAAAAAATGGGACAGGGTGAGAAGCCCCAGCATTTT. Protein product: CASSKEKMGQGEKPQHF.

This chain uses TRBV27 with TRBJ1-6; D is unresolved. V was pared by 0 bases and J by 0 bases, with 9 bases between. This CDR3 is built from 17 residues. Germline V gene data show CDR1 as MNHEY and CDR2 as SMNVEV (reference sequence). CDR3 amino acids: CASSLSSESSYNSPLHF. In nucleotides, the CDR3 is TGTGCCAGCAGTTTATCATCGGAAAGCTCCTATAATTCACCCCTCCACTTT.

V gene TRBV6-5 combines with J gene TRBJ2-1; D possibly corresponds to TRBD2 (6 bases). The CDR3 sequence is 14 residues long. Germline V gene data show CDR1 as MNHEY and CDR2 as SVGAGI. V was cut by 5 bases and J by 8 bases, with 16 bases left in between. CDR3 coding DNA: TGTGCCAGCAGTACCGGGACTCCTACCGATGAGCAGTTCTTC. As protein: CASSTGTPTDEQFF.

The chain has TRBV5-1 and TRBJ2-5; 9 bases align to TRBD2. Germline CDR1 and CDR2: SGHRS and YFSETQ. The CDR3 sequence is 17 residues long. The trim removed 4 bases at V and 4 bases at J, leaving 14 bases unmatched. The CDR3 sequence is CASSKEPGLAFPETQYF. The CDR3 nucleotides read TGCGCCAGCAGCAAGGAACCGGGACTAGCCTTTCCAGAGACCCAGTACTTC.

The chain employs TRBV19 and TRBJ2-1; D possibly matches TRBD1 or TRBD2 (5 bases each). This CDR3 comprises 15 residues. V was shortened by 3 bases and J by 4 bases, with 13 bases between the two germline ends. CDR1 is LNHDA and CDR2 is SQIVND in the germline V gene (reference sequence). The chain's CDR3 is CASSIPRDGYNEQFF. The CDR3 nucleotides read TGTGCCAGTAGTATCCCGAGGGACGGATACAATGAGCAGTTCTTC.

CDR3 sequence reads: CASSLAASGGRNEQFF. In nucleotides, the CDR3 is TGTGCCAGCAGCTTGGCCGCTAGCGGGGGGAGGAATGAGCAGTTCTTC. The chain carries TRBV5-6 and TRBJ2-1; TRBD2 aligns across 11 bases. J lost 7 bases, V lost 0 bases, and 6 bases had no gene match. The CDR3 spans 16 residues. Per germline, CDR1 SGHDT and CDR2 YYEEEE.

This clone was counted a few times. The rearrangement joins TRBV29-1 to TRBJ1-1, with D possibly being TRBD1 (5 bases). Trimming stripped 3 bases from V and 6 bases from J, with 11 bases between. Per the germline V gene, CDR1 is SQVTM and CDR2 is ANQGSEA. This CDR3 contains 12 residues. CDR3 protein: CSVEGQEPEAFF. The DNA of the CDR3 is TGCAGCGTTGAGGGGCAGGAGCCTGAAGCTTTCTTT.

The CDR3 is CSVGDRDQETQYF. The DNA of the CDR3 is TGCAGCGTAGGGGACAGGGACCAAGAGACCCAGTACTTC. This chain uses TRBV29-1 with TRBJ2-5; 9 nucleotides line up with TRBD1. This CDR3 spans 13 amino acids. Germline trimming cut 6 bases from V and 0 bases from J; bases unmatched to any gene: 2. CDR1 SQVTM and CDR2 ANQGSEA come from the germline V gene.

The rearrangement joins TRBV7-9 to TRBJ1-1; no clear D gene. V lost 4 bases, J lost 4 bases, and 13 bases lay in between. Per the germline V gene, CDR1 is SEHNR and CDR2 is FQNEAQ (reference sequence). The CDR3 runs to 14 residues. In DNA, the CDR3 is TGTGCCAGCAGCTACGAGGGCCTTTTCACTGAAGCTTTCTTT. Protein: CASSYEGLFTEAFF.

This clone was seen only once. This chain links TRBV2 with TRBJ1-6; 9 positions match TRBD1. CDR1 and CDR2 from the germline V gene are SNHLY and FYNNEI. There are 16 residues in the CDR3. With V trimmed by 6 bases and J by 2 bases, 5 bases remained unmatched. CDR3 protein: CASSQGQGTYNSPLHF. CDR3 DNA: TGTGCCAGCAGCCAGGGACAGGGCACCTATAATTCACCCCTCCACTTT.

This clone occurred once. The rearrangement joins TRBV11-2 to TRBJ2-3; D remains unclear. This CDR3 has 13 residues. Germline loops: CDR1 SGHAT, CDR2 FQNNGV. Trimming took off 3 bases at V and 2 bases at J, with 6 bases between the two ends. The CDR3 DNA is TGTGCCAGCAGCTTCGCGGCCACAGATACGCAGTATTTT. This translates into CASSFAATDTQYF.

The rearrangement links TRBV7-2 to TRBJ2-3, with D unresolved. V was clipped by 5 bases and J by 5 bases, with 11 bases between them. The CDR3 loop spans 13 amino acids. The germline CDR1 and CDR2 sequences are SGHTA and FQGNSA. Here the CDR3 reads CASSRPPLDTQYF. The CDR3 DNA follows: TGTGCCAGCAGCCGTCCCCCTTTAGATACGCAGTATTTT.

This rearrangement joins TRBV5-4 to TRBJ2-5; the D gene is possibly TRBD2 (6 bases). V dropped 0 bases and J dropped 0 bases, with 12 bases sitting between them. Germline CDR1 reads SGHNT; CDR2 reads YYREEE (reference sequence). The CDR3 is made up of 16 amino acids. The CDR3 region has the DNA TGTGCCAGCAGCTTGGGGCTGGGGGACTACCAAGAGACCCAGTACTTC. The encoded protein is CASSLGLGDYQETQYF. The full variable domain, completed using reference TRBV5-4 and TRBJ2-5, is ETGVTQSPTHLIKTRGQQVTLRCSSQSGHNTVSWYQQALGQGPQFIFQYYREEENGRGNFPPRFSGLQFPNYSSELNVNALELDDSALYLCASSLGLGDYQETQYFGPGTRLLVL.

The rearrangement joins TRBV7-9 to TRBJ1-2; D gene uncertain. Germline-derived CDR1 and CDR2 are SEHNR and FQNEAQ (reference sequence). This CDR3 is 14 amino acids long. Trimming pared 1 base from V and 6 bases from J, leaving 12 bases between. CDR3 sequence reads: CASSLVDGDDGYTF. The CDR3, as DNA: TGTGCCAGCAGCTTAGTGGACGGAGATGATGGCTACACCTTC.

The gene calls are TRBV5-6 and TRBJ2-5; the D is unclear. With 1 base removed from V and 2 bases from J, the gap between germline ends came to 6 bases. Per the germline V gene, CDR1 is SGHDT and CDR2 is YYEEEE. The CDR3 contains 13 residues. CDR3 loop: CASSLLQQETQYF. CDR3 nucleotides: TGTGCCAGCAGCTTGTTACAGCAAGAGACCCAGTACTTC. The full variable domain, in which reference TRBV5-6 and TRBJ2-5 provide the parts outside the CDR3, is DAGVTQSPTHLIKTRGQQVTLRCSPKSGHDTVSWYQQALGQGPQFIFQYYEEEERQRGNFPDRFSGHQFPNYSSELNVNALLLGDSALYLCASSLLQQETQYFGPGTRLLVL.